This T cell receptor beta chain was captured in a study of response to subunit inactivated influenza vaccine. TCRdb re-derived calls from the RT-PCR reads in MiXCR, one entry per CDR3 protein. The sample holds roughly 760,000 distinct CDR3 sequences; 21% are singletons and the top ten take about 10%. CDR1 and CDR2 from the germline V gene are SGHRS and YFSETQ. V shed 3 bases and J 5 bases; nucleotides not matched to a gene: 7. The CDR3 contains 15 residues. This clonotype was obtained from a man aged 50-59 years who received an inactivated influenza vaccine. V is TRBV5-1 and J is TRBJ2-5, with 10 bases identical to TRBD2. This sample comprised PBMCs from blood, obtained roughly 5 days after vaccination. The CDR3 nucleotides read TGCGCCAGCAGCTCAGCGGGGGGGCCTAGCGAGACCCAGTACTTC. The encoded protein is CASSSAGGPSETQYF.